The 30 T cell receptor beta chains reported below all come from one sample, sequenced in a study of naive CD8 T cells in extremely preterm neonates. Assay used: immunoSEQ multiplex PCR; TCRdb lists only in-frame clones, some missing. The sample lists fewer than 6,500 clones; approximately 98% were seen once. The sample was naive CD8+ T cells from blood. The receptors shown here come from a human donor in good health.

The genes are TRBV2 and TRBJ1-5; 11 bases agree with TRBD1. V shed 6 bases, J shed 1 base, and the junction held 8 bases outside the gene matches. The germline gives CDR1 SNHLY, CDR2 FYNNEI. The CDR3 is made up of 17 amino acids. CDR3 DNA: TGTGCCAGCAGAGAGGACAGGGGGCTGGTGAGCAATCAGCCCCAGCATTTT. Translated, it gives CASREDRGLVSNQPQHF.

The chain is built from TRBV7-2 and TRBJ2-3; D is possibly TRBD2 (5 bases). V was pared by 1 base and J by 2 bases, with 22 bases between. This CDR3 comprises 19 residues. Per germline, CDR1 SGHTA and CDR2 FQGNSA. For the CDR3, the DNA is TGTGCCAGCAGCTTAGGATTCCGCCCCCGAGGGAGCGACACAGATACGCAGTATTTT. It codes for CASSLGFRPRGSDTDTQYF.

This CDR3 is CASSAPESGRGNEQFF. The CDR3 DNA reads TGTGCCAGCAGTGCCCCGGAAAGCGGGAGGGGGAATGAGCAGTTCTTC. This chain uses TRBV27 with TRBJ2-1, with TRBD2 identical over 10 bases. V lost 5 bases to trimming and J lost 7 bases; unmatched junction nucleotides: 11. The germline V gene has CDR1 MNHEY and CDR2 SMNVEV (reference sequence). The CDR3 length is 16 residues.

CDR3 protein: CASSPTIAEAYNEQFF. The CDR3 nucleotides are TGTGCCAGCAGTCCGACTATAGCGGAGGCCTACAATGAGCAGTTCTTC. The gene calls are TRBV6-6 and TRBJ2-1; D perhaps matches TRBD2 (6 bases). CDR1 is MNHNY, CDR2 SVGAGI, per germline (reference sequence). Trimming took off 5 bases at V and 2 bases at J, with 16 bases between the two ends. CDR3 length equals 16 residues.

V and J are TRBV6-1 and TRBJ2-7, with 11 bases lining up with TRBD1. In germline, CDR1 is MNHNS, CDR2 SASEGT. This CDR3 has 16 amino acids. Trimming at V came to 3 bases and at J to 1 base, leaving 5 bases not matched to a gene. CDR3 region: CASSDPWDRGSYEQYF. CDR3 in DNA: TGTGCCAGCAGTGACCCTTGGGACAGGGGGTCCTACGAGCAGTACTTC.

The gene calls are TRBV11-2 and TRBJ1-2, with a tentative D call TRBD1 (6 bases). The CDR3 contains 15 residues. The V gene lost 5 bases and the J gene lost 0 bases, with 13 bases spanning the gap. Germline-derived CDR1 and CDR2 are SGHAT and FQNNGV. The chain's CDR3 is CASSPPRGTNYGYTF. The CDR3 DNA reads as TGTGCCAGCAGCCCACCCAGGGGAACTAACTATGGCTACACCTTC. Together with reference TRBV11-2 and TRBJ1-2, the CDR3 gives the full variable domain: EAGVAQSPRYKIIEKRQSVAFWCNPISGHATLYWYQQILGQGPKLLIQFQNNGVVDDSQLPKDRFSAERLKGVDSTLKIQPAKLEDSAVYLCASSPPRGTNYGYTFGSGTRLTVV.

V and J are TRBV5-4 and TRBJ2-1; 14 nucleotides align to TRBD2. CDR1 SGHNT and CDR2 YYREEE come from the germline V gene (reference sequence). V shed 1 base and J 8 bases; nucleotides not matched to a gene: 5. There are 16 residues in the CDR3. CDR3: CASSLLGLAGDHEQFF. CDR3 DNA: TGTGCCAGCAGCTTGTTGGGACTAGCGGGAGATCATGAGCAGTTCTTC. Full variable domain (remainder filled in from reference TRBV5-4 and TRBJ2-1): ETGVTQSPTHLIKTRGQQVTLRCSSQSGHNTVSWYQQALGQGPQFIFQYYREEENGRGNFPPRFSGLQFPNYSSELNVNALELDDSALYLCASSLLGLAGDHEQFFGPGTRLTVL.

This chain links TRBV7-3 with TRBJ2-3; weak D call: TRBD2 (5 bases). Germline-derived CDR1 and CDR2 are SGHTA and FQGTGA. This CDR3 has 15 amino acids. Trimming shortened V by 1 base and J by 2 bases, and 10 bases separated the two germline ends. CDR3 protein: CASSLIGELTDTQYF. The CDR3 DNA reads TGTGCCAGCAGCTTAATTGGGGAGCTCACAGATACGCAGTATTTT.

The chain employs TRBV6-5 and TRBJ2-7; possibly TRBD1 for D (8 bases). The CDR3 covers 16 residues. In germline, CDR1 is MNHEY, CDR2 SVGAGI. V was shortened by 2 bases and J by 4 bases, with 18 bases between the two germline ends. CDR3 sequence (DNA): TGTGCCAGCAGTTACGGGGGGGACAGGACTATATACGAGCAGTACTTC. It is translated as CASSYGGDRTIYEQYF.

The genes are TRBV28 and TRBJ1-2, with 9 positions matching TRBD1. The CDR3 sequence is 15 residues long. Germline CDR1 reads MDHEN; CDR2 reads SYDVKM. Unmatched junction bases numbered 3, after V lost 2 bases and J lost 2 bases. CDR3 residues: CASSLMTGGNYGYTF. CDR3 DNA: TGTGCCAGCAGTTTAATGACAGGGGGGAACTATGGCTACACCTTC.

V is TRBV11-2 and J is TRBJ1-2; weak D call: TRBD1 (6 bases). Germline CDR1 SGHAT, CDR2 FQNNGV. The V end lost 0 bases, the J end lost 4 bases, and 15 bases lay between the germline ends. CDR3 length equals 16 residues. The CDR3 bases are TGTGCCAGCAGCTTAGACGACAGGACTTCGATCTATGGCTACACCTTC. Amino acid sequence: CASSLDDRTSIYGYTF.

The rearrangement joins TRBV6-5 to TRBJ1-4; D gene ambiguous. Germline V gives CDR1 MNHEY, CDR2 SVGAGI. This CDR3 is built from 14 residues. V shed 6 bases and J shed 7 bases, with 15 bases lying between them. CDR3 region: CASSPGFGSEKLFF. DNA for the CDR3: TGTGCCAGCAGCCCTGGTTTTGGGAGTGAAAAACTGTTTTTT.

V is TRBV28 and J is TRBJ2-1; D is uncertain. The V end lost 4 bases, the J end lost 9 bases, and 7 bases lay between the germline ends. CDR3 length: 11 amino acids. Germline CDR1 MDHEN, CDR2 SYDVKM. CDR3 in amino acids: CASSWAGEQFF. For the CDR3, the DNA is TGTGCCAGCAGTTGGGCAGGTGAGCAGTTCTTC.

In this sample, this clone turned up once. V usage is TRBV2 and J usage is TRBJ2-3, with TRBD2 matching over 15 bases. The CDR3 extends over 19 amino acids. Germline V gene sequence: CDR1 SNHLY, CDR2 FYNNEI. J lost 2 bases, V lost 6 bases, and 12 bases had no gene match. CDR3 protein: CASRGTPGLAGGATDTQYF. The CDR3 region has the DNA TGTGCCAGCAGGGGGACCCCGGGACTAGCGGGAGGTGCCACAGATACGCAGTATTTT.

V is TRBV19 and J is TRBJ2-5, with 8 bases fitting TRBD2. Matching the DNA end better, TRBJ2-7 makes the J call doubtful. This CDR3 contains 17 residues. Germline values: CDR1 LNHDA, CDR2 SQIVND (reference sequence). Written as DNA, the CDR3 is TGTGCCAGTAGTATTAAGTTCATGGGACTAGAAGTCTACGAGCAGTACTTC. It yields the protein CASSIKFMGLEVYEQYF.

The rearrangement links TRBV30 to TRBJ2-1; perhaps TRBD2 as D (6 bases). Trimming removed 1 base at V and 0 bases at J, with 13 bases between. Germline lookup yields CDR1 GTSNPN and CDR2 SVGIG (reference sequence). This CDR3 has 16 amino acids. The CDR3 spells CAWSEVAGSSYNEQFF. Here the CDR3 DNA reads TGTGCCTGGAGTGAAGTTGCGGGGAGCTCCTACAATGAGCAGTTCTTC.

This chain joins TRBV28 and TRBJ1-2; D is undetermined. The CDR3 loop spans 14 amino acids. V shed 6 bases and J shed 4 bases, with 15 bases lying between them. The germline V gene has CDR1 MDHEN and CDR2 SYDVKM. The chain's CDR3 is CASRTQIYFYGYTF. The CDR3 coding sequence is TGTGCCAGCAGAACGCAGATTTATTTCTATGGCTACACCTTC.

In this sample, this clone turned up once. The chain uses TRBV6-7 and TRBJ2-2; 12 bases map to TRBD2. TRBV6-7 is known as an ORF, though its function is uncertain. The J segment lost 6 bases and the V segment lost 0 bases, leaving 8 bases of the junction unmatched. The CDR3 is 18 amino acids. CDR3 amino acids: CASSYSTSSGRAAGELFF. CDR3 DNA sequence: TGTGCCAGCAGTTACTCGACATCTAGCGGGAGGGCCGCCGGGGAGCTGTTTTTT.

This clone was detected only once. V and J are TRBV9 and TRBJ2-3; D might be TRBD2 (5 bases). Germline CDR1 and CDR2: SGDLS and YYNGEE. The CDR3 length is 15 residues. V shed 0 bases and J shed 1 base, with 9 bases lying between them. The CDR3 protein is CASSVEGSGTDTQYF. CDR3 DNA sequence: TGTGCCAGCAGCGTAGAAGGTAGCGGCACAGATACGCAGTATTTT.

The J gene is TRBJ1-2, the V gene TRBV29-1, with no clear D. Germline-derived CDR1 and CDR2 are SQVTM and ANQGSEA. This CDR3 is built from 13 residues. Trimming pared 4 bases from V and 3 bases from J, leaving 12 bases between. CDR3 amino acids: CSVGPLRDYGYTF. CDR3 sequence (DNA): TGCAGCGTTGGTCCCCTACGGGACTATGGCTACACCTTC.

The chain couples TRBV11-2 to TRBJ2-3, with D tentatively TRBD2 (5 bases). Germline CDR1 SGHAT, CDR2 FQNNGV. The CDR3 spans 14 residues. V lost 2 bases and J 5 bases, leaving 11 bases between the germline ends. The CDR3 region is CASSLPGDRDTQYF. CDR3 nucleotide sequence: TGTGCCAGCAGCTTACCCGGGGATAGAGATACGCAGTATTTT.

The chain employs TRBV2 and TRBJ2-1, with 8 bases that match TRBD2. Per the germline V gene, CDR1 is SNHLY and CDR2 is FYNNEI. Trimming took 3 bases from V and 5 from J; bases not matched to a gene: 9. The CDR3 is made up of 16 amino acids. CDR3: CASSEGTGGPHNEQFF. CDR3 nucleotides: TGTGCCAGCAGTGAGGGAACGGGAGGGCCCCACAATGAGCAGTTCTTC.

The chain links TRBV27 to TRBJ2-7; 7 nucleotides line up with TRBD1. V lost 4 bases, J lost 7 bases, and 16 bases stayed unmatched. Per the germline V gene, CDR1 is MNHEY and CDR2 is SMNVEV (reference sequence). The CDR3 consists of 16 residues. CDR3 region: CASSSSRTSSGGEQYF. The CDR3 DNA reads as TGTGCCAGCAGTTCTTCAAGAACATCTTCAGGGGGTGAGCAGTACTTC.

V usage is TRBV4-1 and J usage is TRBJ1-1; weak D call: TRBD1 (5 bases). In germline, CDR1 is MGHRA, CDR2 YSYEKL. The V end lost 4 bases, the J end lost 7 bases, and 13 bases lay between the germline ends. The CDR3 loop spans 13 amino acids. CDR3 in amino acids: CASSPLRGVEAFF. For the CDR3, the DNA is TGCGCCAGCAGCCCGCTACGGGGGGTTGAAGCTTTCTTT.

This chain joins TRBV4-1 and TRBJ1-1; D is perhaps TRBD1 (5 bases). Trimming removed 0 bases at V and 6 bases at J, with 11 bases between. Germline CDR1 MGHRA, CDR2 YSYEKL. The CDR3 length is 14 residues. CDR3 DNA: TGCGCCAGCAGCCAAGATCCGGCGACAGCTGAAGCTTTCTTT. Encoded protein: CASSQDPATAEAFF.

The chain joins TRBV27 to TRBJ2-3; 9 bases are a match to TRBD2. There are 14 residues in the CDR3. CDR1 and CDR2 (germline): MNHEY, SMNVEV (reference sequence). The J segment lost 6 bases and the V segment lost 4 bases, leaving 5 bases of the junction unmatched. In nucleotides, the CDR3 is TGTGCCAGCAGTTCTCTAGCGGGATGGGATACGCAGTATTTT. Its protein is CASSSLAGWDTQYF.

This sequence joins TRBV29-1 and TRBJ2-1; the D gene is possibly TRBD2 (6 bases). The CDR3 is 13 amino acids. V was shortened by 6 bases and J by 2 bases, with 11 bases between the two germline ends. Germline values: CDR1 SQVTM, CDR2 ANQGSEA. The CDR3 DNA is TGCAGCGTGCCCGGGAGTCCCTACAATGAGCAGTTCTTC. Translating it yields CSVPGSPYNEQFF.

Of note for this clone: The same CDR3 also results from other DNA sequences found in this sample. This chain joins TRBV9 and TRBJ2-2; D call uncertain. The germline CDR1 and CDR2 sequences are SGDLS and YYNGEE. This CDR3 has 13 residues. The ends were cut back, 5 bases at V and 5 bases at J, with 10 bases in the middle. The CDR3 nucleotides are TGTGCCAGCAGTGTATTCGGGACCGGGGAGCTGTTTTTT. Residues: CASSVFGTGELFF. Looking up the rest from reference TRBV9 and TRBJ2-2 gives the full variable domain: DSGVTQTPKHLITATGQRVTLRCSPRSGDLSVYWYQQSLDQGLQFLIQYYNGEERAKGNILERFSAQQFPDLHSELNLSSLELGDSALYFCASSVFGTGELFFGEGSRLTVL.

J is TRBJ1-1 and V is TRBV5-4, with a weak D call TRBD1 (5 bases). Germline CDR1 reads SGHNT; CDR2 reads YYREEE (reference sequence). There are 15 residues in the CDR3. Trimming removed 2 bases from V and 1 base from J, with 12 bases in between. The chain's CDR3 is CASSFPSGGNTEAFF. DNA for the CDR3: TGTGCCAGCAGCTTCCCATCCGGGGGGAACACTGAAGCTTTCTTT.

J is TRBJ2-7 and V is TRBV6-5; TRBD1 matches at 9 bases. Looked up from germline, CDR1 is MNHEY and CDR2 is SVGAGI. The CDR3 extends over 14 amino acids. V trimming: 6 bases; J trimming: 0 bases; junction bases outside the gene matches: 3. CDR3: CASSWGQGSYEQYF. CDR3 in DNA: TGTGCCAGCAGCTGGGGACAGGGCTCCTACGAGCAGTACTTC.